Shown below are 16 T cell receptor beta chains from a single sample sequenced in a study of T-cell memory formation after mild COVID-19. TCRdb used MiXCR to reprocess the 5' RACE reads, holding one entry per CDR3 protein. This sample has roughly 35,000 distinct CDR3 sequences, with under 25% found just once. Material: PBMCs or a T cell subset sorted from them (not recorded which). The receptors derive from an adult who had mild COVID-19 (a few samples of this study predate the infection). Cell type and time point are not known.

The chain couples TRBV6-6 to TRBJ1-1; D remains ambiguous. Germline loops: CDR1 MNHNY, CDR2 SVGAGI (reference sequence). The V gene lost 3 bases and the J gene lost 6 bases, with 17 bases spanning the gap. This CDR3 has 15 residues. The CDR3: CASSYFVGSGPEAFF. CDR3 DNA sequence: TGTGCCAGCAGTTATTTCGTGGGGTCGGGTCCTGAAGCTTTCTTT.

This clonotype was observed many times. The J gene is TRBJ2-2, the V gene TRBV2; D gene ambiguous. The CDR3 loop spans 12 amino acids. V was pared by 11 bases and J by 4 bases, with 11 bases between. CDR1 SNHLY and CDR2 FYNNEI come from the germline V gene. CDR3: CAVPGRTGELFF. The DNA of the CDR3 is TGTGCCGTCCCAGGTCGCACCGGGGAGCTGTTTTTT.

The CDR3, as DNA: TGTGCCTGGAGTCCGGGACTAGCGGACAATGAGCAGTTCTTC. This gives the protein CAWSPGLADNEQFF. The gene calls are TRBV30 and TRBJ2-1; 11 nucleotides align to TRBD2. V trimming: 2 bases; J trimming: 5 bases; junction bases outside the gene matches: 2. The CDR3 covers 14 residues. The germline gives CDR1 GTSNPN, CDR2 SVGIG (reference sequence).

This clonotype was detected many times. The V call is TRBV30, the J call TRBJ2-3; the match to TRBD2 covers 9 bases. The CDR3 runs to 21 residues. Trimming took 0 bases from V and 9 from J; bases not matched to a gene: 28. From germline, CDR1 is GTSNPN and CDR2 SVGIG (reference sequence). In DNA, the CDR3 is TGTGCCTGGAGTGTAGGCAGCGGGAGGACCATAGGGGCTTTGGGTTTGAGGACGCAGTATTTT. Translated, it gives CAWSVGSGRTIGALGLRTQYF.

The chain employs TRBV7-2 and TRBJ2-1, with D perhaps matching TRBD1 (6 bases). V lost 3 bases and J lost 7, with 13 bases in between. The CDR3 is made up of 14 amino acids. Per the germline V gene, CDR1 is SGHTA and CDR2 is FQGNSA. The CDR3 spells CASSFQGWRNEQFF. CDR3 DNA: TGTGCCAGCAGCTTCCAGGGGTGGCGGAATGAGCAGTTCTTC.

J is TRBJ2-1 and V is TRBV3-1, with 7 bases lining up with TRBD2. Germline V gives CDR1 LGHDT, CDR2 YNNKEL (reference sequence). This CDR3 is built from 16 residues. Trimming cost V 1 base and J 5 bases; bases outside gene matches: 8. CDR3 sequence reads: CASSQVRTGGNNEQFF. The CDR3 nucleotides read TGTGCCAGCAGCCAAGTAAGAACGGGGGGAAACAATGAGCAGTTCTTC.

The genes are TRBV12-3 or TRBV12-4 and TRBJ1-1; D unclear. This CDR3 spans 15 amino acids. Trimming pared 1 base from V and 7 bases from J, leaving 16 bases between. DNA for the CDR3: TGTGCCAGCAGTTTAGGCCCTTCGGGTTCCGGTGAAGCTTTCTTT. Amino acid sequence: CASSLGPSGSGEAFF.

This clonotype was seen repeatedly, ten times or more. The chain recombines TRBV6-6 with TRBJ2-7, with 7 nucleotides matching TRBD2. V trimming: 8 bases; J trimming: 0 bases; junction bases outside the gene matches: 7. The CDR3 loop spans 14 amino acids. Germline-derived CDR1 and CDR2 are MNHNY and SVGAGI (reference sequence). CDR3 protein: CASGSSGSSYEQYF. CDR3 coding DNA: TGTGCCAGCGGCTCTAGCGGCAGCTCCTACGAGCAGTACTTC.

The table lists this clonotype with many counts. Written as DNA, the CDR3 is TGTGCCAGCACCCACAGGACGGGAGGGTCGGGCACAGATACGCAGTATTTT. Translated, it gives CASTHRTGGSGTDTQYF. The chain combines TRBV6-6 with TRBJ2-3, with TRBD2 matching over 8 bases. Germline assignment: CDR1 MNHNY and CDR2 SVGAGI (reference sequence). This CDR3 comprises 17 residues. After removal of 7 bases from V and 1 base from J, the junction contained 13 bases not matched to a gene.

The J gene is TRBJ2-1, the V gene TRBV2, with D unresolved. There are 13 residues in the CDR3. Trimming pared 7 bases from V and 5 bases from J, leaving 12 bases between. Germline values: CDR1 SNHLY, CDR2 FYNNEI. The CDR3 loop reads CASTSRQNNEQFF. The CDR3 DNA sequence: TGTGCCAGCACTTCTCGACAAAACAATGAGCAGTTCTTC.

The gene calls are TRBV9 and TRBJ1-1, with 7 bases lining up with TRBD1. J was trimmed by 5 bases and V by 4 bases; bases with no gene match: 5. The CDR3 has 13 residues. In germline, CDR1 is SGDLS, CDR2 YYNGEE. The chain's CDR3 is CASSQGGITEAFF. The CDR3 DNA reads as TGTGCCAGCAGCCAGGGGGGTATAACTGAAGCTTTCTTT.

This clonotype was detected many times. The chain couples TRBV7-2 to TRBJ1-5; possible D gene TRBD1, 5 bases. The CDR3 totals 13 residues. Trimming shortened V by 5 bases and J by 7 bases, and 12 bases separated the two germline ends. CDR1 and CDR2 from the germline V gene are SGHTA and FQGNSA. The DNA of the CDR3 is TGTGCCAGCAGCCCGGACATCCCCCAGCCCCAGCATTTT. Protein product: CASSPDIPQPQHF. Combining the CDR3 with reference TRBV7-2 and TRBJ1-5 gives the whole variable domain GAGVSQSPSNKVTEKGKDVELRCDPISGHTALYWYRQSLGQGLEFLIYFQGNSAPDKSGLPSDRFSAERTGGSVSTLTIQRTQQEDSAVYLCASSPDIPQPQHFGDGTRLSIL.

In this sample, this clonotype turned up a few times. Because it lacks the conserved phenylalanine or tryptophan at the end, this CDR3 is likely a read error. Because the CDR3's place on the DNA is in doubt, the DNA is left out and the CDR3 is given as listed by TCRdb. The chain has TRBV10-1 and TRBJ1-2; TRBD1, as called in the table, went unchecked against the DNA. From its first to its last residue, the CDR3 has 9 amino acids. Germline V gene data show CDR1 as WNHNN and CDR2 as SYGVQD (reference sequence). The CDR3 sequence: CASSLNRIL.

This clonotype was counted between two and nine times. V gene TRBV7-9 combines with J gene TRBJ2-7; D gene ambiguous. V was trimmed by 5 bases and J by 7 bases, leaving 18 bases between them. CDR3 size: 14 residues. Germline CDR1 reads SEHNR; CDR2 reads FQNEAQ (reference sequence). The CDR3 region has the DNA TGTGCCAGCAGCCCAGTTGTGGTCCCTTGGGAGCAGTACTTC. Protein: CASSPVVVPWEQYF.

In this sample, this clonotype turned up many times. The chain links TRBV12-3 or TRBV12-4 to TRBJ1-1, with TRBD1 as a possible D gene (6 bases). Trimming shortened V by 10 bases and J by 5 bases, and 20 bases separated the two germline ends. This CDR3 is built from 14 residues. The DNA of the CDR3 is TGTGCCACCTTGGGGGGGGCCGTAAGGACTGAAGCTTTCTTT. It translates to CATLGGAVRTEAFF.

The V gene is TRBV7-3, the J gene TRBJ2-1; 7 bases line up with TRBD2. The CDR3 is made up of 15 amino acids. Per the germline V gene, CDR1 is SGHTA and CDR2 is FQGTGA. V lost 5 bases to trimming and J lost 7 bases; unmatched junction nucleotides: 11. The CDR3 coding sequence is TGTGCCAGCAGCGGTCTGGGGCGGGGGAAAAATGAGCAGTTCTTC. Protein: CASSGLGRGKNEQFF.